The next 13 T cell receptor beta chains were all read from a single sample in a study of OX40 agonist ivuxolimab in advanced cancers. The protocol was immunoSEQ multiplex PCR, while the TCRdb copy is restricted to in-frame clones and leaves out a portion. This table has some 80,000 clones, 85% to 90% appearing once. The sequencing here drew on CD4+ or CD8+ T cells sorted from blood, taken in a trial of the OX40 agonist ivuxolimab. Source of these receptors: an adult with an advanced solid tumor such as melanoma, head and neck, liver or kidney cancer.

Worth noting for this clone: A junction boundary mismatches the germline segment, possibly from a read error. The gene calls are TRBV5-4 and TRBJ1-2, with TRBD1 as a possible D gene (5 bases). Per germline, CDR1 SGHNT and CDR2 YYREEE (reference sequence). This CDR3 has 15 amino acids. CDR3: CASRFRAGNLRGYTF. CDR3 in DNA: TGTGCCAGCCGCTTTCGGGCAGGGAACCTTAGGGGCTACACCTTC.

The rearrangement links TRBV4-2 to TRBJ1-5; no definite D call. Germline V gene data show CDR1 as LGHNA and CDR2 as YNFKEQ. V lost 0 bases to trimming and J lost 7 bases, with 10 bases between them. CDR3 length: 14 residues. The CDR3 region has the DNA TGTGCCAGCAGCCAAGATCTAAATTACCAGCCCCAGCATTTT. It specifies CASSQDLNYQPQHF.

The V gene is TRBV29-1, the J gene TRBJ2-3, with a weak D call TRBD1 (7 bases). V dropped 0 bases and J dropped 6 bases, with 19 bases sitting between them. This CDR3 contains 16 residues. Germline values: CDR1 SQVTM, CDR2 ANQGSEA. As DNA, the CDR3 is TGCAGCGTTGAAGATCCCAGGGGGGACCTTTCGGATACGCAGTATTTT. It codes for CSVEDPRGDLSDTQYF.

CDR3 sequence reads: CASSLGQKETQYF. For the CDR3, the DNA is TGTGCCAGCAGTTTAGGGCAGAAAGAGACCCAGTACTTC. This chain uses TRBV6-6 with TRBJ2-5, with D uncertain. The CDR3 runs to 13 residues. The V gene's germline CDR1 is MNHNY and CDR2 SVGAGI (reference sequence). V dropped 4 bases and J dropped 3 bases, with 9 bases sitting between them.

V is TRBV6-1 and J is TRBJ1-2; a possible D gene is TRBD1 (5 bases). The germline V gene has CDR1 MNHNS and CDR2 SASEGT. CDR3 length: 11 amino acids. V lost 6 bases and J lost 13, with 15 bases in between. DNA for the CDR3: TGTGCCAGCAGCAGGGATTTAGCAGGCACCTTC. Translated: CASSRDLAGTF.

The chain employs TRBV6-5 and TRBJ1-4; D is undetermined. V was shortened by 7 bases and J by 8 bases, with 11 bases between the two germline ends. Germline CDR1 and CDR2: MNHEY and SVGAGI. CDR3 length equals 12 residues. CDR3 nucleotides: TGTGCCAGCACGACGGGGAGGGAAAAACTGTTTTTT. Protein: CASTTGREKLFF.

The chain recombines TRBV6-5 with TRBJ1-1; D perhaps matches TRBD1 (5 bases). The CDR3 has 14 amino acids. The germline V gene has CDR1 MNHEY and CDR2 SVGAGI. The ends were cut back, 5 bases at V and 0 bases at J, with 10 bases in the middle. In nucleotides, the CDR3 is TGTGCCAGCAGTCTAGGGGTCTTGAACACTGAAGCTTTCTTT. Translation gives CASSLGVLNTEAFF.

The V and J genes are TRBV18 and TRBJ2-3, with a possible D match to TRBD2 (5 bases). The CDR3 runs to 14 residues. V lost 6 bases and J 1 base, leaving 11 bases between the germline ends. Looked up from germline, CDR1 is KGHSH and CDR2 is LQKENI. The DNA of the CDR3 is TGTGCCAGCTCCCCCTCGAGGGGCACAGATACGCAGTATTTT. This encodes CASSPSRGTDTQYF.

CDR3 sequence (DNA): TGTGCCAGCAGCTTGCGACAGCCGGCTGAAGCTTTCTTT. It translates to CASSLRQPAEAFF. The V gene is TRBV5-8, the J gene TRBJ1-1; TRBD1 is a possible D gene (5 bases). CDR1 and CDR2 from the germline V gene are SGHTS and YDEGEE. The CDR3 runs 13 residues. V was shortened by 1 base and J by 6 bases, with 10 bases between the two germline ends.

The chain recombines TRBV19 with TRBJ2-1; 14 positions agree with TRBD2. This CDR3 has 17 residues. Germline V gene sequence: CDR1 LNHDA, CDR2 SQIVND (reference sequence). The V segment lost 6 bases and the J segment 8 bases; nucleotides outside the gene matches: 12. This CDR3 is CASSRGTSGSVGDEQFF. The CDR3 DNA follows: TGTGCCAGTAGCCGGGGGACTAGCGGGAGTGTTGGGGATGAGCAGTTCTTC.

The rearrangement uses TRBV11-2 and TRBJ1-5; 8 bases are shared with TRBD1. CDR1 and CDR2 from the germline V gene are SGHAT and FQNNGV. The CDR3 runs 15 residues. The V gene end was trimmed by 6 bases and the J gene end by 0 bases; junction bases not matched to a gene: 4. CDR3 amino acids: CASSSGQASNQPQHF. The DNA of the CDR3 is TGTGCCAGCAGTTCGGGACAGGCTAGCAATCAGCCCCAGCATTTT.

The chain combines TRBV6-4 with TRBJ2-2; 9 positions agree with TRBD2. CDR1 MRHNA and CDR2 SNTAGT come from the germline V gene. The junction had 5 bases not matched to a gene; V was cut back by 4 bases and J by 5 bases. The CDR3 contains 15 residues. The CDR3 DNA follows: TGTGCCAGCAGTGCTATAGCGGGGGTAACCGGGGAGCTGTTTTTT. This sequence encodes CASSAIAGVTGELFF.

The rearrangement joins TRBV7-6 to TRBJ2-5, with D maybe TRBD1 (5 bases). The CDR3 contains 12 residues. The V end lost 3 bases, the J end lost 7 bases, and 9 bases lay between the germline ends. Per germline, CDR1 SGHVS and CDR2 FNYEAQ. In nucleotides, the CDR3 is TGTGCCAGCAGCTTTTCCACAGGGACCCAGTACTTC. This gives the protein CASSFSTGTQYF.